This TCR beta chain originates from a study of T cell responses to AZD1222 COVID-19 vaccine. Study at large: The analysis combined second doses at about 4 or about 12 weeks. Findings of the study overall: Sampled repertoires all dated from after the peak T cell response. Most donors were white British, females outnumbered males, and clonal diversity was possibly underestimated. Along spike, vaccine-associated CD4 TCRs were found throughout, with dominance at 160-218 and 743-854.

Measured with immunoSEQ multiplex PCR; TCRdb has only the in-frame clones, and not every one. The sample holds under 200,000 clones, about nine tenths seen once. The CDR3 has 15 amino acids. The germline V gene has CDR1 SGHNT and CDR2 YYREEE (reference sequence). Unmatched junction bases numbered 9, after V lost 0 bases and J lost 7 bases. About this clone itself: What it recognizes is unknown.

The TCR was taken from an adult in good health. This specimen was peripheral blood, taken on day 0 of AZD1222 vaccination. The gene calls are TRBV5-4 and TRBJ1-1, with TRBD1 matching 7 bases. Here the CDR3 reads CASSLDRGWEHEAFF. The CDR3 bases are TGTGCCAGCAGCTTGGACAGGGGTTGGGAACATGAAGCTTTCTTT.